This TCR beta chain was captured by sequencing in a study of cytomegalovirus exposure and HLA in healthy donors. For this clone: This CDR3 is also generated by other DNA sequences in the sample.

The PCR contained 60 Vbeta and 13 Jbeta primers. The assay was immunoSEQ multiplex PCR, and TCRdb's table has in-frame clones only and misses some. The sample lists more than 150,000 clones; almost 80% were seen once. The V end lost 5 bases, the J end lost 4 bases, and 12 bases lay between the germline ends. This CDR3 contains 14 residues. Germline CDR1 is SGHTA and CDR2 is FQGNSA. This rearrangement joins TRBV7-2 to TRBJ1-3; possible D gene TRBD1, 6 bases. This clonotype was obtained from a male donor in good health and CMV-seronegative. Sequencing input: PBMCs. Here the CDR3 reads CASSPTGQGNTIYF. The CDR3 DNA reads as TGTGCCAGCAGCCCCACCGGACAGGGAAACACCATATATTTT.